The rows below give T cell receptor beta chains drawn from one sample of a study of T cell responses to AZD1222 COVID-19 vaccine. TCRdb keeps only in-frame clones here, not all; method: immunoSEQ multiplex PCR. The sample records tens of thousands of clones, less than 85% being singletons. The sequences come from peripheral blood, collected on day 0 of AZD1222 vaccination. Receptor source: an adult in good health. The CDR3 runs from the conserved cysteine through the conserved F or W. The order of the fields is D gene, V gene, clone size, J gene, CDR3 protein, CDR3 DNA. D genes are given only for firm matches. Clone size is stated in some rows and not others, as once, few, many or a class when expanded.

-	TRBV5-6	-	TRBJ1-3	CASSLGQTMGNTIYF	TGTGCCAGCAGCTTGGGGCAAACAATGGGAAACACCATATATTTT
TRBD2	TRBV4-3	-	TRBJ2-6	CASSQERGGSFSGANVLTF	TGCGCCAGCAGCCAAGAACGGGGCGGGAGTTTCTCTGGGGCCAACGTCCTGACTTTC
-	TRBV27	-	TRBJ1-4	CASSSETGRSPNEKLFF	TGTGCCAGCAGTTCTGAGACAGGTCGCTCTCCTAATGAAAAACTGTTTTTT
-	TRBV19	-	TRBJ2-2	CASSPLKNTGELFF	TGTGCCAGTAGTCCCCTCAAGAACACCGGGGAGCTGTTTTTT
-	TRBV19	-	TRBJ1-2	CASSGTGEGLSYTF	TGTGCCAGTAGTGGAACAGGTGAAGGTTTAAGCTACACCTTC
TRBD2	TRBV28	-	TRBJ2-1	CASRPFGTSITNEQFF	TGTGCCAGCAGACCGTTCGGGACTAGTATAACAAATGAGCAGTTCTTC
-	TRBV25-1	-	TRBJ2-2	CASSEYGPNTGELFF	TGTGCCAGCAGTGAGTACGGGCCGAACACCGGGGAGCTGTTTTTT
-	TRBV3-1/TRBV3-2	-	TRBJ1-1	CASSHSSARPNTEAFF	TGTGCCAGCAGCCATAGCTCCGCCAGACCGAACACTGAAGCTTTCTTT
-	TRBV7-6	few	TRBJ1-4	CASSSPTGTTNEKLFF	TGTGCCAGCAGCTCCCCGACAGGAACAACTAATGAAAAACTGTTTTTT
TRBD1	TRBV7-2	-	TRBJ1-5	CASAQGVFQPQHF	TGTGCCAGCGCACAGGGGGTGTTTCAGCCCCAGCATTTT
-	TRBV5-6	-	TRBJ1-3	CASSLMQGSGNTIYF	TGTGCCAGCAGCTTGATGCAGGGATCTGGAAACACCATATATTTT
-	TRBV28	-	TRBJ1-2	CASTLDSFNYGYTF	TGTGCCAGCACCTTAGACAGTTTTAACTATGGCTACACCTTC
-	TRBV7-2	-	TRBJ1-1	CASSLGVRGEAFF	TGTGCCAGCAGCTTAGGGGTCCGAGGAGAAGCTTTCTTT
-	TRBV28	-	TRBJ2-3	CASSRRGGGTDTQYF	TGTGCCAGCAGTCGCAGGGGAGGAGGCACAGATACGCAGTATTTT
-	TRBV10-1	-	TRBJ1-1	CASSESPVTEAFF	TGCGCCAGCAGTGAGTCCCCCGTCACTGAAGCTTTCTTT
-	TRBV27	-	TRBJ1-4	CASSPAPIELLRQEKLFF	TGTGCCAGCAGTCCCGCCCCGATCGAGCTCCTAAGGCAGGAAAAACTGTTTTTT
-	TRBV10-3	-	TRBJ2-1	CAISEGSGQAYNEQFF	TGTGCCATCAGTGAGGGGTCGGGCCAGGCCTACAATGAGCAGTTCTTC
TRBD2	TRBV7-2	-	TRBJ2-3	CASSLCLAGGLGDTQYF	TGTGCCAGCAGCTTATGTCTAGCGGGGGGGCTTGGAGATACGCAGTATTTT
-	TRBV2	few	TRBJ1-5	CASSEDTAQPQHF	TGTGCCAGCAGTGAAGACACAGCTCAGCCCCAGCATTTT
-	TRBV11-1	-	TRBJ1-1	CASSQDRNTEAFF	TGTGCCAGCAGCCAAGACAGGAACACTGAAGCTTTCTTT
TRBD2	TRBV3-1/TRBV3-2	-	TRBJ2-1	CASSQDRLAGVDEQFF	TGTGCCAGCAGCCAAGATCGCCTAGCGGGAGTCGATGAGCAGTTCTTC
-	TRBV28	-	TRBJ2-1	CASSSLPTSSNEQFF	TGTGCCAGCAGTTCGTTACCTACTAGTTCCAATGAGCAGTTCTTC
-	TRBV28	-	TRBJ1-2	CASSFGLEANYGYTF	TGTGCCAGCAGTTTTGGCTTGGAAGCTAACTATGGCTACACCTTC
-	TRBV7-3	-	TRBJ2-3	CASSLAYTDTQYF	TGTGCCAGCAGCTTAGCCTACACAGATACGCAGTATTTT
-	TRBV5-4	few	TRBJ2-1	CASSLQGVGNEQFF	TGTGCCAGCAGCTTGCAGGGAGTAGGAAATGAGCAGTTCTTC
-	TRBV3-1/TRBV3-2	-	TRBJ2-7	CASSLLPGVSYEQYF	TGTGCCAGCAGCCTCCTTCCGGGAGTCTCCTACGAGCAGTACTTC
-	TRBV18	-	TRBJ2-7	CASSPPGSYEQYF	TGTGCCAGCTCACCACCAGGGTCCTACGAGCAGTACTTC
TRBD1	TRBV24-1	-	TRBJ1-5	CATSDNRGNVHQPQHF	TGTGCCACCAGTGACAACAGGGGAAACGTCCATCAGCCCCAGCATTTT
-	TRBV29-1	-	TRBJ2-7	CSVMVRSYEQYF	TGCAGCGTAATGGTACGATCCTACGAGCAGTACTTC
-	TRBV27	-	TRBJ2-3	CASSLETATDTQYF	TGTGCCAGCAGTTTGGAGACAGCCACAGATACGCAGTATTTT
-	TRBV9	-	TRBJ1-4	CASSADITTNEKLFF	TGTGCCAGCAGCGCCGACATAACGACTAATGAAAAACTGTTTTTT
-	TRBV19	few	TRBJ2-7	CASSSGFTYEQYF	TGTGCCAGTAGTAGCGGCTTTACCTACGAGCAGTACTTC